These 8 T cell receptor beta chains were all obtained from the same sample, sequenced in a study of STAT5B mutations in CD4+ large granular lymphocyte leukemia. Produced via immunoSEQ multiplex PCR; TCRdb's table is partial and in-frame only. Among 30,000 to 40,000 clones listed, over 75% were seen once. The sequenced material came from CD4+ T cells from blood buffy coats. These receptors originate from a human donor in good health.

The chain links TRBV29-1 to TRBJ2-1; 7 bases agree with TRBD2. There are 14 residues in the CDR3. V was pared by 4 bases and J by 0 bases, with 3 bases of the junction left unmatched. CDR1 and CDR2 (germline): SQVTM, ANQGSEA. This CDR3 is CSVAGGGSYNEQFF. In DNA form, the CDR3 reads TGCAGCGTTGCTGGCGGGGGCTCCTACAATGAGCAGTTCTTC.

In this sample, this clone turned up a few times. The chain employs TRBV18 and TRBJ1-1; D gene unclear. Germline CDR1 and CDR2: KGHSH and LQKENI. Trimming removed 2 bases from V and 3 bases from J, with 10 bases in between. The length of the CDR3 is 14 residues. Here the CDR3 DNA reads TGTGCCAGCTCACCAGGCCTCTTAGACACTGAAGCTTTCTTT. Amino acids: CASSPGLLDTEAFF.

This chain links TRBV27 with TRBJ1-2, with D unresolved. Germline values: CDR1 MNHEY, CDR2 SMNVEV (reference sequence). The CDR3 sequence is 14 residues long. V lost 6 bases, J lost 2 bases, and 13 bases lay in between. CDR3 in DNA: TGTGCCAGCAGGACTCACGGACGGAACTATGGCTACACCTTC. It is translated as CASRTHGRNYGYTF.

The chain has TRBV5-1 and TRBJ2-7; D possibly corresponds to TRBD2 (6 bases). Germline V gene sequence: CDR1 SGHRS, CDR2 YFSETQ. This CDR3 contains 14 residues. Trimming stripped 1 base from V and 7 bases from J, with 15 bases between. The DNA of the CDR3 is TGCGCCAGCAGCTTGAGTGGAGGGACGCGAGAGCAGTACTTC. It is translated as CASSLSGGTREQYF.

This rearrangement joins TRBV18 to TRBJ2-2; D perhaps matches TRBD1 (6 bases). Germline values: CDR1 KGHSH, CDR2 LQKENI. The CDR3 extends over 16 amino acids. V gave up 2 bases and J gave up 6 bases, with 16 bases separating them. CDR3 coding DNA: TGTGCCAGCTCACCATTGCTGGGGGCGAAGGCCGGGGAGCTGTTTTTT. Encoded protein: CASSPLLGAKAGELFF. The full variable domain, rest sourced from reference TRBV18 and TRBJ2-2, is NAGVMQNPRHLVRRRGQEARLRCSPMKGHSHVYWYRQLPEEGLKFMVYLQKENIIDESGMPKERFSAEFPKEGPSILRIQQVVRGDSAAYFCASSPLLGAKAGELFFGEGSRLTVL.

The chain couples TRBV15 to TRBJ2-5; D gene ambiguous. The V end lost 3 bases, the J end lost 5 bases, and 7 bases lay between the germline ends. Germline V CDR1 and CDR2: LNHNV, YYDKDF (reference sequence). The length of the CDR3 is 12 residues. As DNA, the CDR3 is TGTGCCACCAGCAGCGGGTGGGAGACCCAGTACTTC. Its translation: CATSSGWETQYF.

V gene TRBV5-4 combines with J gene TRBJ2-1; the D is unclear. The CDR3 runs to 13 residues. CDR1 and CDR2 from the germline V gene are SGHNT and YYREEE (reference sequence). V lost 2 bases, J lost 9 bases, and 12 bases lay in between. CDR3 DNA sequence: TGTGCCAGCAGCTTAGGCCCCCGTGTTGAGCAGTTCTTC. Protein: CASSLGPRVEQFF.

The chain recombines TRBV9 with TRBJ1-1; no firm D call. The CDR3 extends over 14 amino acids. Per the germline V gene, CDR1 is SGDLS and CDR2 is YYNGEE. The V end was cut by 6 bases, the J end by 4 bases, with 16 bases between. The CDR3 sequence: CASNRGEDGTEAFF. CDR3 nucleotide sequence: TGTGCCAGCAACAGAGGCGAAGATGGCACTGAAGCTTTCTTT.